This T cell receptor (gamma chain) was recovered during a study of γδ T cells in repeated Plasmodium falciparum infection. Overall study: Four controlled malaria infections with P. falciparum NF54 spanned about 640 days.

Gammadelta T cells were flow-sorted from PBMC into Vgamma9/Vdelta2+ and Vdelta2-negative populations for bulk analysis. TCRdb used CATT to re-call clones from the multiplex PCR reads. The sample yields tens of thousands of gamma-chain clones, 3% seen once. Study-wide results and caveats: Malian children's Vdelta2-negative repertoires appeared more expanded and less diverse than Australians'. Vdelta2-negative gammadelta repertoires, largely Vdelta1+, seemingly showed infection-driven waves of new clonal selection. Vgamma9/Vdelta2+ repertoires stayed stably polyclonal over time and infection.

In its sample, this clone was seen many times. Its target is not known. This CDR3 has 15 residues. V lost 4 bases, J lost 2 bases, and 11 bases stayed unmatched. CDR1 and CDR2 from the germline V gene are GITISATS and ISYDGTV (reference sequence). V usage is TRGV9 and J usage is TRGJ1 or TRGJ2. The sequencing input was gamma-delta T cells from blood. The clonotype originates from a pool of human donors (malaria-infected and uninfected, not separated). CDR3 DNA: TGTGCCTTGTGGGACGATCGGTCCTATTATTATAAGAAACTCTTT. Protein: CALWDDRSYYYKKLF.